A selection of T cell receptor beta chains follows, all from one sample in a study of blood T cell repertoires in COVID-19. TCRdb's table, derived via immunoSEQ multiplex PCR, lists solely in-frame clones and lacks some. This table has roughly 100,000 clones, around nine tenths appearing once. The sequenced material came from peripheral blood. Receptor source: a human donor in a cohort sampled during active COVID-19. CDR3s include the opening cysteine and the closing phenylalanine or tryptophan. Each record gives: clone size, CDR3 length, J gene, V gene, D gene, CDR3 DNA, CDR3 protein. A D gene is named only where the DNA matches it firmly. The size field is filled for only some rows; it gives once, few, many or a size class.

clone size: few
CDR3 length: 13
J gene: TRBJ2-7
V gene: TRBV6-5
D gene: .
CDR3 DNA: TGTGCCAGCATTGGGACACCCCCCTACGAGCAGTACTTC
CDR3 protein: CASIGTPPYEQYF

clone size: .
CDR3 length: 15
J gene: TRBJ2-1
V gene: TRBV11-2
D gene: .
CDR3 DNA: TGTGCCAGCAGCCTACTAGGGGGCTCCTACAATGAGCAGTTCTTC
CDR3 protein: CASSLLGGSYNEQFF

clone size: .
CDR3 length: 15
J gene: TRBJ1-4
V gene: TRBV19
D gene: TRBD1
CDR3 DNA: TGTGCCAGTAGTCACCGAGGGGGCGCGGAGGAAAAACTGTTTTTT
CDR3 protein: CASSHRGGAEEKLFF

clone size: .
CDR3 length: 16
J gene: TRBJ1-1
V gene: TRBV28
D gene: TRBD1
CDR3 DNA: TGTGCCAGCGGGAGGGCCGGGACAGGGGGGAGGGCTGAAGCTTTCTTT
CDR3 protein: CASGRAGTGGRAEAFF

clone size: once
CDR3 length: 12
J gene: TRBJ1-2
V gene: TRBV30
D gene: .
CDR3 DNA: TGTGCCTGGAGTGCACAGGGAATTGGCTACACCTTC
CDR3 protein: CAWSAQGIGYTF

clone size: .
CDR3 length: 15
J gene: TRBJ2-4
V gene: TRBV29-1
D gene: TRBD1
CDR3 DNA: TGCAGCGCGAAGACAGGGCCAGGGGCCAAAAACATTCAGTACTTC
CDR3 protein: CSAKTGPGAKNIQYF

clone size: .
CDR3 length: 15
J gene: TRBJ2-3
V gene: TRBV19
D gene: .
CDR3 DNA: TGTGCCAGCCATCCACCGGGACTGCACACAGATACGCAGTATTTT
CDR3 protein: CASHPPGLHTDTQYF

clone size: once
CDR3 length: 15
J gene: TRBJ1-1
V gene: TRBV10-1
D gene: TRBD1
CDR3 DNA: TGCGCCAGCGCTTTGGGGACAGGAGCGAACACTGAAGCTTTCTTT
CDR3 protein: CASALGTGANTEAFF

clone size: .
CDR3 length: 17
J gene: TRBJ2-7
V gene: TRBV27
D gene: TRBD1
CDR3 DNA: TGTGCCAGCAGTTTAACCCCCCTCGGGACAGGGGTTTACGAGCAGTACTTC
CDR3 protein: CASSLTPLGTGVYEQYF

clone size: .
CDR3 length: 12
J gene: TRBJ2-7
V gene: TRBV5-1
D gene: .
CDR3 DNA: TGCGCCAGCAGCTTGCCTACGAGGGAGCAGTACTTC
CDR3 protein: CASSLPTREQYF

clone size: .
CDR3 length: 14
J gene: TRBJ1-2
V gene: TRBV5-4
D gene: TRBD1
CDR3 DNA: TGTGCCAGCAGCCCGGACAGGGTTCATTATGGCTACACCTTC
CDR3 protein: CASSPDRVHYGYTF

clone size: .
CDR3 length: 15
J gene: TRBJ2-7
V gene: TRBV6-5
D gene: TRBD2
CDR3 DNA: TGTGCCAGCACCCCGACTAGCGGGGGGGCCTACGAGCAGTACTTC
CDR3 protein: CASTPTSGGAYEQYF

clone size: .
CDR3 length: 12
J gene: TRBJ1-2
V gene: TRBV11-2
D gene: .
CDR3 DNA: TGTGCCAGCAGCACGACAAGCTATGGCTACACCTTC
CDR3 protein: CASSTTSYGYTF

clone size: .
CDR3 length: 14
J gene: TRBJ1-6
V gene: TRBV11-2
D gene: TRBD1
CDR3 DNA: TGTGCCAGCAGCCCTGACAGGGGAAATTCACCCCTCCACTTT
CDR3 protein: CASSPDRGNSPLHF

clone size: .
CDR3 length: 14
J gene: TRBJ2-3
V gene: TRBV7-2
D gene: .
CDR3 DNA: TGTGCCAGCAGCCCCAGGGTCAGCACAGATACGCAGTATTTT
CDR3 protein: CASSPRVSTDTQYF

clone size: many
CDR3 length: 14
J gene: TRBJ1-6
V gene: TRBV18
D gene: .
CDR3 DNA: TGTGCCAGCTCCCCGACAGGAGGTAATTCACCCCTCCACTTT
CDR3 protein: CASSPTGGNSPLHF

clone size: few
CDR3 length: 13
J gene: TRBJ1-5
V gene: TRBV18
D gene: TRBD1
CDR3 DNA: TGTGCCAGCTCGGGACAGGGAGATCAGCCCCAGCATTTT
CDR3 protein: CASSGQGDQPQHF

clone size: few
CDR3 length: 15
J gene: TRBJ1-3
V gene: TRBV24-1
D gene: .
CDR3 DNA: TGTGCCACCAGTAGTGAGGGGGTCTCTGGAAACACCATATATTTT
CDR3 protein: CATSSEGVSGNTIYF

clone size: .
CDR3 length: 14
J gene: TRBJ1-5
V gene: TRBV4-1
D gene: .
CDR3 DNA: TGCGCCAGCAGCCAAAAATCGGGTTCTCAGCCCCAGCATTTT
CDR3 protein: CASSQKSGSQPQHF

clone size: .
CDR3 length: 17
J gene: TRBJ2-3
V gene: TRBV6-1
D gene: .
CDR3 DNA: TGTGCCAGCAGTGAAGCGCACAGACCCCTCCCCACAGATACGCAGTATTTT
CDR3 protein: CASSEAHRPLPTDTQYF

clone size: .
CDR3 length: 14
J gene: TRBJ1-2
V gene: TRBV21-1
D gene: .
CDR3 DNA: TGTTCGGAAGGCAGGGAACGATTTACCTATGGCTACACCTTC
CDR3 protein: CSEGRERFTYGYTF

clone size: .
CDR3 length: 12
J gene: TRBJ2-1
V gene: TRBV6-5
D gene: TRBD1
CDR3 DNA: TGTGCCAGCTCCAGGGGGTACAATGAGCAGTTCTTC
CDR3 protein: CASSRGYNEQFF

clone size: .
CDR3 length: 14
J gene: TRBJ2-5
V gene: TRBV5-5
D gene: .
CDR3 DNA: TGTGCCAGCAGCTTGTCAGGGAACCAAGAGACCCAGTACTTC
CDR3 protein: CASSLSGNQETQYF

clone size: once
CDR3 length: 17
J gene: TRBJ1-1
V gene: TRBV6-2/TRBV6-3
D gene: .
CDR3 DNA: TGTGCCAGCAGTTCTCCCACCGGGACAACCATGAACACTGAAGCTTTCTTT
CDR3 protein: CASSSPTGTTMNTEAFF

clone size: .
CDR3 length: 14
J gene: TRBJ2-1
V gene: TRBV7-9
D gene: TRBD2
CDR3 DNA: TGTGCCAGCAGCTTAGCGGGACTAGCGGAAGAGCAGTTCTTC
CDR3 protein: CASSLAGLAEEQFF

clone size: .
CDR3 length: 15
J gene: TRBJ2-1
V gene: TRBV7-2
D gene: .
CDR3 DNA: TGTGCCAGCAGCTACGTATCGGGAGAACTTATTGAGCAGTTCTTC
CDR3 protein: CASSYVSGELIEQFF

clone size: .
CDR3 length: 15
J gene: TRBJ2-5
V gene: TRBV5-1
D gene: .
CDR3 DNA: TGCGCCAGCAACCTTGGGCCTAGCATACAAGAGACCCAGTACTTC
CDR3 protein: CASNLGPSIQETQYF

clone size: .
CDR3 length: 17
J gene: TRBJ2-1
V gene: TRBV10-3
D gene: TRBD2
CDR3 DNA: TGTGCCATCAGTGATGGTAGCGGGAGGGGATCCTACAATGAGCAGTTCTTC
CDR3 protein: CAISDGSGRGSYNEQFF

clone size: .
CDR3 length: 18
J gene: TRBJ1-1
V gene: TRBV18
D gene: .
CDR3 DNA: TGTGCCAGCTCACCAAGTAATGATGTCGGAGGGCAAGGGACTGAAGCTTTCTTT
CDR3 protein: CASSPSNDVGGQGTEAFF

clone size: .
CDR3 length: 15
J gene: TRBJ2-7
V gene: TRBV7-2
D gene: .
CDR3 DNA: TGTGCCAGCAGCTTAGCGGCTAGCCTTTTCCACGAGCAGTACTTC
CDR3 protein: CASSLAASLFHEQYF

clone size: .
CDR3 length: 16
J gene: TRBJ1-3
V gene: TRBV6-2/TRBV6-3
D gene: .
CDR3 DNA: TGTGCCAGCAGTTACAACGGCTTTGGCGGCGGAAACACCATATATTTT
CDR3 protein: CASSYNGFGGGNTIYF

clone size: few
CDR3 length: 12
J gene: TRBJ1-1
V gene: TRBV28
D gene: .
CDR3 DNA: TGTGCCAGCAGTGCCCCCGGGGGGTTAGCTTTCTTT
CDR3 protein: CASSAPGGLAFF

clone size: .
CDR3 length: 15
J gene: TRBJ1-6
V gene: TRBV9
D gene: .
CDR3 DNA: TGTGCCAGCAGCGACGAAGACAGGCTTGGTTCACCCCTCCACTTT
CDR3 protein: CASSDEDRLGSPLHF

clone size: .
CDR3 length: 14
J gene: TRBJ2-3
V gene: TRBV11-1
D gene: TRBD1
CDR3 DNA: TGTGCCAGCAGCTTGCAGGGGGACACAGATACGCAGTATTTT
CDR3 protein: CASSLQGDTDTQYF

clone size: .
CDR3 length: 14
J gene: TRBJ1-2
V gene: TRBV3-1/TRBV3-2
D gene: TRBD1
CDR3 DNA: TGTGCCAGCAGCCGGACAGGTCCCAACTATGGCTACACCTTC
CDR3 protein: CASSRTGPNYGYTF

clone size: .
CDR3 length: 13
J gene: TRBJ2-7
V gene: TRBV5-6
D gene: .
CDR3 DNA: TGTGCCAGCAGCTTGGGCGGACTCTACGAGCAGTACTTC
CDR3 protein: CASSLGGLYEQYF

clone size: .
CDR3 length: 17
J gene: TRBJ2-6
V gene: TRBV30
D gene: .
CDR3 DNA: TGTGCCTGGAGGGGCCTCGGGACACCCTCTGGGGCCAACGTCCTGACTTTC
CDR3 protein: CAWRGLGTPSGANVLTF

clone size: .
CDR3 length: 14
J gene: TRBJ2-7
V gene: TRBV4-2
D gene: .
CDR3 DNA: TGTGCCAGCAGCCTACTCGGGACTCCCAAGGAGCAGTACTTC
CDR3 protein: CASSLLGTPKEQYF

clone size: .
CDR3 length: 16
J gene: TRBJ2-1
V gene: TRBV15
D gene: TRBD2
CDR3 DNA: TGTGCCACCAGCAGAGTACTAGCGGGTACCTACAATGAGCAGTTCTTC
CDR3 protein: CATSRVLAGTYNEQFF

clone size: .
CDR3 length: 13
J gene: TRBJ1-5
V gene: TRBV4-3
D gene: .
CDR3 DNA: TGCGCCAGCAGCCAAGGTTACAATCAGCCCCAGCATTTT
CDR3 protein: CASSQGYNQPQHF

clone size: .
CDR3 length: 15
J gene: TRBJ1-3
V gene: TRBV9
D gene: .
CDR3 DNA: TGTGCCAGCAGCGAGAGCGGAATCTCTGGAAACACCATATATTTT
CDR3 protein: CASSESGISGNTIYF

clone size: .
CDR3 length: 16
J gene: TRBJ2-1
V gene: TRBV4-1
D gene: TRBD2
CDR3 DNA: TGCGCCAGCAGCCGAGGGCTAGCGGGGACTTACAATGAGCAGTTCTTC
CDR3 protein: CASSRGLAGTYNEQFF

clone size: .
CDR3 length: 16
J gene: TRBJ2-5
V gene: TRBV7-2
D gene: TRBD1
CDR3 DNA: TGTGCCAGCAGCTCGACAGGGGGCAGGGTAGGCGAGACCCAGTACTTC
CDR3 protein: CASSSTGGRVGETQYF

clone size: few
CDR3 length: 16
J gene: TRBJ2-1
V gene: TRBV7-9
D gene: TRBD2
CDR3 DNA: TGTGCCAGCAGCTTAACGTTTAGCGGGAGCCCCAATGAGCAGTTCTTC
CDR3 protein: CASSLTFSGSPNEQFF

clone size: .
CDR3 length: 16
J gene: TRBJ1-4
V gene: TRBV11-3
D gene: TRBD1
CDR3 DNA: TGTGCCAGCAGCAAACGACAGGGGGCCGGCGGTGAAAAACTGTTTTTT
CDR3 protein: CASSKRQGAGGEKLFF

clone size: .
CDR3 length: 15
J gene: TRBJ2-3
V gene: TRBV18
D gene: TRBD1
CDR3 DNA: TGTGCCAGCTCACCAAACAGGGGGGGCACAGATACGCAGTATTTT
CDR3 protein: CASSPNRGGTDTQYF

clone size: .
CDR3 length: 17
J gene: TRBJ2-7
V gene: TRBV7-9
D gene: .
CDR3 DNA: TGTGCCAGCAGCTTAGGGACACTCAAACTTCCTACCTACGAGCAGTACTTC
CDR3 protein: CASSLGTLKLPTYEQYF

clone size: .
CDR3 length: 14
J gene: TRBJ1-2
V gene: TRBV2
D gene: TRBD1
CDR3 DNA: TGTGCCAGCAGTCAGAGGACAGGGAACTATGGCTACACCTTC
CDR3 protein: CASSQRTGNYGYTF

clone size: .
CDR3 length: 16
J gene: TRBJ1-1
V gene: TRBV5-1
D gene: .
CDR3 DNA: TGCGCCAGCAGCTTACAACCGGGATCAACCCTTGAGGAAGCTTTCTTT
CDR3 protein: CASSLQPGSTLEEAFF

clone size: .
CDR3 length: 13
J gene: TRBJ1-1
V gene: TRBV25-1
D gene: .
CDR3 DNA: TGTGCCAGCAGTGAACGGCGGGGGACTGAAGCTTTCTTT
CDR3 protein: CASSERRGTEAFF

clone size: .
CDR3 length: 13
J gene: TRBJ1-5
V gene: TRBV12-3/TRBV12-4
D gene: .
CDR3 DNA: TGTGCCAGCAGTTTAGCGGCCAATCAGCCCCAGCATTTT
CDR3 protein: CASSLAANQPQHF

clone size: .
CDR3 length: 17
J gene: TRBJ2-5
V gene: TRBV6-2/TRBV6-3
D gene: TRBD1
CDR3 DNA: TGTGCCAGCAGTAGAATGCTGACAGGGGCAGGGAGAGAGACCCAGTACTTC
CDR3 protein: CASSRMLTGAGRETQYF

clone size: .
CDR3 length: 14
J gene: TRBJ1-2
V gene: TRBV6-5
D gene: .
CDR3 DNA: TGTGCCACCTTTATTCAGGTGCCGGCGGGTGGCTACACCTTC
CDR3 protein: CATFIQVPAGGYTF

clone size: few
CDR3 length: 12
J gene: TRBJ2-4
V gene: TRBV3-1/TRBV3-2
D gene: .
CDR3 DNA: TGTGCCAGCAGCCAAGCATACGGCATTCAGTACTTC
CDR3 protein: CASSQAYGIQYF

clone size: .
CDR3 length: 16
J gene: TRBJ2-3
V gene: TRBV19
D gene: .
CDR3 DNA: TGTGCCAGTAGCCCCCTTCTGAGCGGTAAAGGGGATACGCAGTATTTT
CDR3 protein: CASSPLLSGKGDTQYF